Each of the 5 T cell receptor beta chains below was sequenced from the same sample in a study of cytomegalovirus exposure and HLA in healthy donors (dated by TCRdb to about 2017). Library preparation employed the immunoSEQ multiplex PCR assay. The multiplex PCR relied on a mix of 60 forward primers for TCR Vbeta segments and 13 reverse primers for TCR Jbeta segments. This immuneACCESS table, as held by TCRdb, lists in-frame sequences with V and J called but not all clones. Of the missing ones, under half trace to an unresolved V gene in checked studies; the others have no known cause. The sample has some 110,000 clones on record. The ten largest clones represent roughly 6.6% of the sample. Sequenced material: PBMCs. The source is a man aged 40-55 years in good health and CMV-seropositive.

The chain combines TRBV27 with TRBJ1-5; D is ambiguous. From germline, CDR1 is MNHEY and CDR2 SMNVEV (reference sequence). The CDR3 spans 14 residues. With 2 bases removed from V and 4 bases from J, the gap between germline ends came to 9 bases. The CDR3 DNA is TGTGCCAGCAGTTTACGGTGGAGTAATCAGCCCCAGCATTTT. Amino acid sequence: CASSLRWSNQPQHF.

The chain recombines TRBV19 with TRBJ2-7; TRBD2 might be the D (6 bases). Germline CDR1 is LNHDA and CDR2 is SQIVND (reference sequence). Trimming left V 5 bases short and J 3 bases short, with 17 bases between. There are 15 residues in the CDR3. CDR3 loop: CASSGRASVYYEQYF. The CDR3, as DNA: TGTGCCAGTAGTGGACGGGCTAGCGTATACTACGAGCAGTACTTC.

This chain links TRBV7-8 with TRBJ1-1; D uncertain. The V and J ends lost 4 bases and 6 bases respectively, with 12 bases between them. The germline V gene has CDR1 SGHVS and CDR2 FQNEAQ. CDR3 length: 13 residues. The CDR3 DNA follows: TGTGCCAGCAGCTCAGATAGACTGGCTGAAGCTTTCTTT. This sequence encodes CASSSDRLAEAFF.

CDR3 region: CASSFTGVGTEAFF. Written as DNA, the CDR3 is TGTGCCAGCAGCTTTACAGGGGTTGGCACTGAAGCTTTCTTT. The V gene is TRBV5-4, the J gene TRBJ1-1, with 7 bases aligning to TRBD1. This CDR3 comprises 14 residues. The V and J ends lost 2 bases and 4 bases, in that order; junction bases with no gene match: 5. Germline loops: CDR1 SGHNT, CDR2 YYREEE (reference sequence).

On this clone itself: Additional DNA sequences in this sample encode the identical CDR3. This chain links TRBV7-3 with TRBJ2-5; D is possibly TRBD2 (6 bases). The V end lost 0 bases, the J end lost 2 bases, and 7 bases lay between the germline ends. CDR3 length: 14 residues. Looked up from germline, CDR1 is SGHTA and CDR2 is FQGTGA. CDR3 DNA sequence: TGTGCCAGCAGCTTAACGGGGGGTCAAGAGACCCAGTACTTC. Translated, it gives CASSLTGGQETQYF.